These T cell receptor beta chains were read from a single sample in a study of cytomegalovirus exposure and HLA in healthy donors. Method: immunoSEQ multiplex PCR; TCRdb's copy keeps in-frame clones and lacks some. In the table there are 150,000 to 200,000 clones, approximately 85% of which are singletons. Sequenced: PBMCs. The receptors were gathered from a woman between 45 and 60 years old in good health and CMV-seropositive. Both conserved end residues are part of each CDR3. A D gene is named only where the DNA matches it firmly. Clone size is shown for a subset of rows, as once, few, many or a class of expanded clone.

cdr3_aa cdr3_nt v_call clone_size cdr3_length d_call j_call
CSVDPGPGQPQHF TGCAGCGTTGATCCAGGGCCAGGGCAGCCCCAGCATTTT TRBV29-1 . 13 . TRBJ1-5
CASSPRQGGEKLFF TGTGCCAGCAGCCCCAGACAGGGTGGCGAAAAACTGTTTTTT TRBV27 . 14 TRBD1 TRBJ1-4
CASSFRGTGNGYTF TGTGCCAGCAGCTTCCGCGGGACAGGGAATGGCTACACCTTC TRBV6-1 . 14 TRBD1 TRBJ1-2
CASSFSGGTDTQYF TGTGCCAGCAGCTTCTCAGGGGGAACAGATACGCAGTATTTT TRBV7-8 . 14 TRBD1 TRBJ2-3
CASSYSRGVSYNEQFF TGTGCCAGCAGTTACTCCCGGGGTGTCTCCTACAATGAGCAGTTCTTC TRBV6-5 few 16 . TRBJ2-1
CASSLGGGLSGANVLTF TGTGCCAGCAGCTTAGGAGGGGGTCTCTCTGGGGCCAACGTCCTGACTTTC TRBV11-2 . 17 . TRBJ2-6
CASSPTGTGSWQFF TGTGCCAGCAGTCCTACCGGGACAGGGTCATGGCAGTTCTTC TRBV25-1 . 14 TRBD1 TRBJ2-1
CAWTSDLGYEQFF TGTGCCTGGACTAGCGACCTCGGGTATGAGCAGTTCTTC TRBV30 . 13 . TRBJ2-1
CASSWALRGRGDTQYF TGTGCCAGCAGCTGGGCCCTAAGGGGGAGAGGAGATACGCAGTATTTT TRBV5-8 . 16 . TRBJ2-3
CASNLAGGPLQYF TGTGCCAGCAACCTAGCGGGAGGGCCATTGCAGTACTTC TRBV11-1 . 13 TRBD2 TRBJ2-7
CASSTGGVGGYTF TGTGCCAGTAGTACAGGGGGCGTCGGTGGCTACACCTTC TRBV19 . 13 TRBD1 TRBJ1-2
CASSNLINEQFF TGTGCCAGTAGTAACTTGATAAATGAGCAGTTCTTC TRBV19 . 12 . TRBJ2-1
CASSLLQAWGNTIYF TGTGCCAGCAGTTTATTACAGGCGTGGGGAAACACCATATATTTT TRBV7-9 . 15 . TRBJ1-3
CASSRELRRGYTF TGTGCCAGCAGTCGGGAGCTTAGGCGGGGCTACACCTTC TRBV6-5 . 13 . TRBJ1-2
CASSSRTSLPNYEQYF TGTGCCAGCTCATCCCGGACTAGCCTACCAAACTACGAGCAGTACTTC TRBV18 . 16 TRBD2 TRBJ2-7
CASSPDRDHYEQYF TGTGCCAGCAGTCCCGACAGGGATCACTACGAGCAGTACTTC TRBV6-5 . 14 TRBD1 TRBJ2-7
CASSQSTDTQYF TGTGCCAGCAGCCAAAGCACAGATACGCAGTATTTT TRBV7-9 . 12 . TRBJ2-3
CASSRSPDKQIGYTF TGTGCCAGCAGTCGAAGCCCGGACAAGCAGATTGGCTACACCTTC TRBV6-1 . 15 . TRBJ1-2
CASSQAGQGFDTGELFF TGTGCCAGCAGCCAGGCTGGACAGGGATTTGACACCGGGGAGCTGTTTTTT TRBV4-2 . 17 TRBD1 TRBJ2-2
CASSFPSGATDTQYF TGTGCCAGCAGTTTCCCTAGCGGGGCCACAGATACGCAGTATTTT TRBV28 . 15 TRBD2 TRBJ2-3
CASSMRTDTGELFF TGTGCCAGTAGTATGCGGACAGACACCGGGGAGCTGTTTTTT TRBV19 . 14 . TRBJ2-2
CASKLAGAGGTDTQYF TGCGCCAGCAAACTAGCGGGAGCGGGTGGCACAGATACGCAGTATTTT TRBV5-1 . 16 TRBD2 TRBJ2-3
CASTPGAGFQETQYF TGTGCCAGCACCCCCGGAGCGGGATTCCAAGAGACCCAGTACTTC TRBV5-8 . 15 TRBD2 TRBJ2-5
CASSPGTSGSYQETQYF TGCGCCAGCAGCCCCGGGACTAGCGGGAGTTACCAAGAGACCCAGTACTTC TRBV5-1 . 17 TRBD2 TRBJ2-5
CASSEQGLIEQYF TGTGCCAGCAGTGAACAGGGTCTGATCGAGCAGTACTTC TRBV2 . 13 . TRBJ2-7
CASSQLAGADSYEQYF TGCGCCAGCAGCCAATTAGCGGGGGCCGACTCCTACGAGCAGTACTTC TRBV4-1 . 16 TRBD2 TRBJ2-7
CASSGTAGTSGYNEQFF TGTGCCAGCAGTGGTACAGCCGGGACTAGCGGGTACAATGAGCAGTTCTTC TRBV25-1 . 17 TRBD2 TRBJ2-1
CASSSQGVGETQYF TGTGCCAGCAGTTCTCAGGGGGTCGGTGAGACCCAGTACTTC TRBV5-4 . 14 TRBD1 TRBJ2-5
CASSLGAGGSLTQYF TGTGCCAGCAGCTTGGGGGCAGGGGGATCTTTGACGCAGTATTTT TRBV5-4 once 15 TRBD1 TRBJ2-3
CASSLWGADTQYF TGTGCCAGCAGCTTGTGGGGAGCAGATACGCAGTATTTT TRBV5-6 . 13 . TRBJ2-3
CATSRVRGRYNEKLFF TGTGCCACCAGCAGAGTGCGGGGACGGTATAATGAAAAACTGTTTTTT TRBV15 . 16 . TRBJ1-4
CASSPTPRGFTGNTIYF TGTGCCAGCAGCCCAACTCCCAGGGGATTTACTGGAAACACCATATATTTT TRBV7-8 . 17 . TRBJ1-3
CASSMSYYGYTF TGTGCCAGTAGTATGTCATACTATGGCTACACCTTC TRBV19 . 12 . TRBJ1-2
CASSPSGTGDTEAFF TGTGCCAGCAGCCCAAGTGGGACAGGGGACACTGAAGCTTTCTTT TRBV9 . 15 TRBD1 TRBJ1-1
CSVDRNRDTQYF TGCAGCGTTGACAGAAACCGAGATACGCAGTATTTT TRBV29-1 . 12 . TRBJ2-3
CASSLRRTGGAYGYTF TGTGCCAGCAGCTTGAGGAGGACAGGGGGCGCCTATGGCTACACCTTC TRBV5-6 . 16 TRBD1 TRBJ1-2
CASRFTAEAFF TGTGCCAGCAGATTTACGGCTGAAGCTTTCTTT TRBV7-9 . 11 . TRBJ1-1
CASSMGHLSDTQYF TGTGCCAGCAGTATGGGACATCTCTCTGATACGCAGTATTTT TRBV6-1 . 14 . TRBJ2-3
CASSYSRRETNEKLFF TGTGCCAGCAGTTACTCGAGGCGGGAAACTAATGAAAAACTGTTTTTT TRBV6-6 . 16 . TRBJ1-4
CSVRPGNEQFF TGCAGCGTTCGTCCCGGCAATGAGCAGTTCTTC TRBV29-1 . 11 . TRBJ2-1
CAISRQGVNQPQHF TGTGCCATCAGTCGACAGGGGGTCAATCAGCCCCAGCATTTT TRBV6-1 . 14 TRBD1 TRBJ1-5
CASLLMVGDTEAFF TGTGCCAGCCTTCTGATGGTAGGGGACACTGAAGCTTTCTTT TRBV27 . 14 . TRBJ1-1
CASSTQALNTEAFF TGTGCCAGCAGTACCCAGGCCTTGAACACTGAAGCTTTCTTT TRBV27 . 14 . TRBJ1-1
CASSSRDSGNTIYF TGTGCCAGCAGCTCCCGGGACTCTGGAAACACCATATATTTT TRBV7-9 . 14 . TRBJ1-3
CATSRGSSYNSPLHF TGTGCCACCAGTCGGGGGAGCTCCTATAATTCACCCCTCCACTTT TRBV15 . 15 . TRBJ1-6
CASSHWTSSASEQFF TGTGCCAGCAGCCATTGGACTAGTTCGGCTTCTGAGCAGTTCTTC TRBV13 few 15 TRBD2 TRBJ2-1
CASPATPGEDRNITYEQYF TGCGCCAGTCCCGCAACCCCGGGGGAGGACCGAAACATTACCTACGAGCAGTACTTC TRBV23-1 few 19 . TRBJ2-7
CASSQSAPSCTEAFF TGCGCCAGCAGTCAATCAGCCCCGTCGTGCACTGAAGCTTTCTTT TRBV23-1 . 15 . TRBJ1-1
CASSEQGVAGELFF TGTGCCAGCAGTGAACAGGGGGTGGCCGGGGAGCTGTTTTTT TRBV6-1 . 14 TRBD1 TRBJ2-2
CASSPGAGENYGYTF TGTGCCAGCTCACCGGGGGCAGGGGAAAACTATGGCTACACCTTC TRBV18 . 15 . TRBJ1-2
CASSLTGTTEAFF TGCGCCAGCAGCTTAACAGGGACCACTGAAGCTTTCTTT TRBV5-1 . 13 . TRBJ1-1
CASSAQDRPFYGYTF TGTGCCAGCAGCGCCCAGGACAGGCCTTTCTATGGCTACACCTTC TRBV9 . 15 TRBD1 TRBJ1-2
CASSQDPGLEETQYF TGTGCCAGCAGCCAGGACCCGGGACTAGAGGAGACCCAGTACTTC TRBV4-2 . 15 TRBD2 TRBJ2-5
CASRREGGDTQYF TGTGCAAGTCGGCGGGAGGGGGGAGATACGCAGTATTTT TRBV12-2 . 13 . TRBJ2-3
CAWRIQGAQQETQYF TGTGCCTGGAGGATCCAGGGGGCTCAACAAGAGACCCAGTACTTC TRBV30 . 15 TRBD1 TRBJ2-5
CASSIGQGTYGYTF TGTGCCAGCAGCATAGGACAGGGCACCTATGGCTACACCTTC TRBV7-8 . 14 TRBD1 TRBJ1-2
CASRPDRDRTDTQYF TGTGCCAGCAGACCGGACAGGGATCGCACAGATACGCAGTATTTT TRBV6-5 . 15 TRBD1 TRBJ2-3
CSVGQASYNEQFF TGCAGCGTTGGACAGGCCTCCTACAATGAGCAGTTCTTC TRBV29-1 . 13 . TRBJ2-1
CATRRPAELYNEQFF TGTGCCACCAGGAGGCCTGCGGAGCTTTACAATGAGCAGTTCTTC TRBV11-2 . 15 . TRBJ2-1
CASSQDSGGASKQYF TGCGCCAGCAGCCAAGATAGCGGGGGGGCTTCGAAGCAGTACTTC TRBV4-1 . 15 TRBD2 TRBJ2-7